The TCR beta chain under discussion was sequenced for a study of blood T cells in healthy people across ages (dated by TCRdb to between 2014 and 2017). As for the study more broadly: In model experiments, roughly one uniquely barcoded TCR beta cDNA molecule per two T cells was captured by template switching. Age-related changes in TCR beta repertoire diversity were measured in the study by deep sequencing normalized with unique cDNA molecular identifiers. The donors were divided into four age groups: young (average around 17 years), middle-aged (under 40), aged (about 61) and long-lived (roughly 88). For two donors (one aged 18 to 30 and one aged 80 or older), the study analyzed two additional independent replicas of 1 million unique cDNA reads from the same blood draw. The investigation overall reported the following: Observed TCR beta diversity per million T cells fell roughly linearly with age, and a significant reduction was already apparent by age around 40. Donor CMV infection status was unknown, potentially confounding age-related changes in expanded clonotypes. Compared with the aged group, the long-lived group had more naive CD4+ T cells, fewer expanded clones and increased TCR diversity, suggesting age selection. The percentage of naive T cells measured by flow cytometry correlated strongly with observed TCR beta diversity. Because profiling used bulk unsorted PBMCs, naive and antigen-experienced compartments could not be compared conclusively. Estimates of total diversity from one million sequenced T cells were regarded as lower bounds and underestimates.

V is cut back by 3 bases and J by 2 bases, with 4 bases in the junction unmatched. The CDR3 covers 14 residues, taking in both the cysteine and the phenylalanine. The entry retains the CDR3 DNA only, 42 bases that are in frame from base 1. In the germline V gene (reference sequence), CDR1 corresponds to LNHDA and CDR2 to SQIVND. Donors were a few dozen systemically healthy Caucasian individuals from Russia aged roughly 6 to 90 years. Ten milliliters of peripheral blood were drawn from each donor into EDTA-treated Vacutainer tubes. Ficoll-Paque density-gradient centrifugation was used to isolate PBMCs, with at least 7 million obtained per sample. Total RNA, at least 5.5 micrograms per sample, was extracted from PBMCs with Trizol reagent. For every donor, flow cytometry on a PBMC aliquot measured the percentage of naive CD45RAhigh/CD27high T cells. To prepare the library, 5' RACE was applied. Reads for this sample came from an Illumina HiSeq 2500. The second PCR ran for about 6 to 12 cycles and used a J-beta primer mix along with a sample-barcoded 5' primer. A template-switch 5' adaptor carrying 12 random nucleotides introduced a unique molecular identifier onto each TCR beta cDNA molecule. At least 2.5 million CDR3-containing paired-end reads were obtained from each sample. All of the RNA was converted into first-strand cDNA using the Mint cDNA synthesis kit, with a TRBC-specific oligonucleotide serving as the primer. Following uracil-DNA glycosylase treatment, all cDNA underwent a first 18-cycle PCR with the universal primers M1SS and BC2_uni_R. On the study's bioinformatics: For normalization, 1 million high-quality reads, each with a distinct molecular identifier, were randomly selected from each sample. Instead of being binned into consensus sequences, reads that shared molecular identifiers were thrown out. CDR3 identification, clonotype clustering and error correction used MiTCR with a Q25 quality threshold and the strictest error-elimination algorithm. Lower-bound total TCR beta diversity was estimated with a nonparametric unseen species model using Euler transformation. TCRdb redid the processing of the public reads, applying fastp at Q25 and MiXCR, and retained in-frame beta chains. Every entry covers one CDR3 protein and lists the most common genes and DNA from its rows. None of the V and J calls come from the authors' own analysis; TCRdb made them. The sample data list about 800,000 distinct CDR3 sequences, and about 25% of these were observed just once. 3.7% of the sample belongs to the ten largest clones.

About this clonotype itself: It lacks a known antigen. No base quality information exists; no much larger clone differs at one position.

The same sample was also used in a study of T cells of mothers and their children. The second publication reports: Nine systemically healthy Caucasian individuals, comprising three mothers and their six children, were included as donors. cDNA synthesis used all of the extracted RNA, with 1.5 ug of RNA in each 15 ul reaction. In the second PCR, sample barcodes and 2-4 random nucleotides were introduced via the M1S primer. Over 8 million TCR beta CDR3 reads came from each mother, compared with a few million reads from each child. Thymic selection similarly shapes TCR recombination output in related and unrelated pairs, with minor effect from inherited differences. Normalized repertoire overlap was always found to be slightly, but never significantly, higher in related mother-child pairs than in unrelated mother-child pairs. No persistent microchimeric T cell clones were detected, at a sensitivity of approximately 90 clones per million clonotypes. The study used deep NGS to compare TCR beta repertoires of mothers and children, seeking features distinguishing related mother-child pairs from unrelated individuals. The mean age was roughly 44 +/- 4 years for the mothers and 11 +/- 4 years for the children. Libraries were sequenced on Illumina HiSeq 2000 with 100+100 nt paired-end reads after adapter ligation with NEBNext reagents. To prevent cross-contamination, the mother and child libraries were prepared a month apart and were sequenced in separate runs. Each donor had between roughly 450,000 and 2,300,000 distinct TCR beta clonotypes identified. Naive TCR beta clonotypes were estimated from low-frequency clonotypes matched to each donor's FACS-determined naive share, without sorting.

This sequence originates from a boy under 18 in good health. Material: blood. Here the chain combines TRBV19 and TRBJ2-7; 7 bases in the junction line up with TRBD2. In nucleotides, the sequence is TGTGCCAGTAGTATGGCTAGCGGCGCCTACGAGCAGTACTTC. The resulting protein is CASSMASGAYEQYF.